This T cell receptor beta chain was obtained from a study of blood T cell repertoires in COVID-19. About the research overall: Spain, Italy and the United States supplied samples that represented acute and convalescent COVID-19. T cells, B-cell-depleted T cells, or PBMCs provided the cDNA or gDNA that served as material.

Points on this clone: The identical CDR3 is also encoded by other nucleotide sequences in the sample.

The germline gives CDR1 KGHSH, CDR2 LQKENI. This CDR3 spans 15 amino acids. V lost 2 bases, J lost 1 base, and 9 bases lay in between. Original handling: Amplification of reference gene primers was used by the study to estimate nucleated cell counts. TCRdb's table, derived via immunoSEQ multiplex PCR, lists solely in-frame clones and lacks some. V, J and clone size are those of that table, while D and trimming were read from the DNA. This sample yields approximately 180,000 clones, of which roughly 88% are seen a single time; more than 2.5% belongs to the top ten. The sequence was obtained from a man aged 55 to 70 with acute or convalescent COVID-19. The gene calls are TRBV18 and TRBJ1-5; unclear D gene. The sample taken for sequencing was peripheral blood. The CDR3 loop reads CASSPSSGSNQPQHF. CDR3 nucleotides: TGTGCCAGCTCACCATCGTCCGGGAGCAATCAGCCCCAGCATTTT.